Presented here are 3 T cell receptor beta chains from one specimen sequenced in a study of blood T cell repertoires in COVID-19. Sequenced by immunoSEQ multiplex PCR; TCRdb stores in-frame clones only, minus some. The sample lists approximately 210,000 clones; around 88% were seen once. The sequenced material came from peripheral blood. The source of these receptors is a man aged 45-60 years with active or convalescent COVID-19.

This clone showed up just a few times. The rearrangement uses TRBV3-1 (or the pseudogene TRBV3-2) and TRBJ1-2; TRBD1 matches 8 bases. This CDR3 has 17 amino acids. After removal of 4 bases from V and 5 bases from J, the junction contained 15 bases not matched to a gene. CDR1 is LGHDT and CDR2 is YNNKEL in the germline V gene (reference sequence). CDR3: CASSPGQVLQARYGYTF. The CDR3 nucleotides are TGTGCCAGCAGCCCGGGACAGGTCCTTCAAGCTCGGTATGGCTACACCTTC.

V gene TRBV6-1 combines with J gene TRBJ1-5; D gene uncertain. The CDR3 runs to 14 residues. Looked up from germline, CDR1 is MNHNS and CDR2 is SASEGT. Trimming cost V 2 bases and J 1 base, with 6 bases left between them. The DNA for the CDR3 is TGTGCCAGCAGTGAAAACTTGAGCAATCAGCCCCAGCATTTT. Amino acid sequence: CASSENLSNQPQHF.

The chain combines TRBV6-1 with TRBJ2-1; no reliable D call. CDR1 MNHNS and CDR2 SASEGT come from the germline V gene. Between the trimmed V and J ends, which lost 1 base and 0 bases, there was a span of 7 bases. The CDR3 totals 15 residues. This CDR3 reads CASSEVASSYNEQFF. CDR3 nucleotide sequence: TGTGCCAGCAGTGAAGTCGCGAGCTCCTACAATGAGCAGTTCTTC.